The 2 T cell receptor beta chains below all came from one sample that was sequenced in a study of blood T cell repertoires in COVID-19. Assay used: immunoSEQ multiplex PCR; TCRdb lists only in-frame clones, some missing. Of hundreds of thousands of clones listed, roughly 84% are singletons. The sequencing input was PBMCs or T cells enriched from blood (not recorded which). The receptors shown here come from a woman in her 30s who had recovered from COVID-19.

V usage is TRBV29-1 and J usage is TRBJ2-2; the match to TRBD2 covers 12 bases. J was trimmed by 1 base and V by 7 bases; bases with no gene match: 7. The germline gives CDR1 SQVTM, CDR2 ANQGSEA. This CDR3 region has 16 residues. This chain's CDR3 is CSASSGRALNTGELFF. CDR3 coding DNA: TGCAGCGCTTCTAGCGGGAGGGCCCTGAACACCGGGGAGCTGTTTTTT.

The gene calls are TRBV27 and TRBJ2-3; 14 bases match TRBD2. Germline V lookup: CDR1 MNHEY, CDR2 SMNVEV (reference sequence). With V trimmed by 3 bases and J by 6 bases, 11 bases remained unmatched. This CDR3 has 18 amino acids. CDR3 amino acids: CASSLQTSGRAFFDTQYF. CDR3 sequence (DNA): TGTGCCAGCAGTTTGCAGACTAGCGGGAGGGCCTTTTTTGATACGCAGTATTTT.